These 9 T cell receptor beta chains share one sample of origin, sequenced in a study of cytotoxic CD8 clonotypes in ibrutinib-treated CLL. Assay: immunoSEQ multiplex PCR; the TCRdb copy retains only in-frame clones and omits some. The table has over 20,000 clones, roughly four fifths seen once. The sample consisted of PBMCs, taken before ibrutinib treatment. These receptors were taken from a human donor with chronic lymphocytic leukemia.

The J gene is TRBJ2-3, the V gene TRBV30, with 7 bases that match TRBD2. The J segment lost 3 bases and the V segment lost 0 bases, leaving 6 bases of the junction unmatched. The CDR3 runs 15 residues. Germline assignment: CDR1 GTSNPN and CDR2 SVGIG (reference sequence). The CDR3 bases are TGTGCCTGGAGTGTAGGTAGCGGGCAGACAGATACGCAGTATTTT. Encoded protein: CAWSVGSGQTDTQYF.

V gene TRBV5-4 combines with J gene TRBJ1-1; unclear D gene. This CDR3 has 13 amino acids. Trimming cost V 5 bases and J 8 bases, with 16 bases left between them. Germline CDR1 reads SGHNT; CDR2 reads YYREEE (reference sequence). CDR3 in amino acids: CASSLGPGGEAFF. Written as DNA, the CDR3 is TGTGCCAGCAGTCTCGGTCCAGGAGGCGAAGCTTTCTTT.

This sequence joins TRBV19 and TRBJ2-1; D uncertain. V lost 7 bases to trimming and J lost 3 bases, with 4 bases between them. Germline-derived CDR1 and CDR2 are LNHDA and SQIVND (reference sequence). CDR3 size: 11 residues. The CDR3 protein is CASNYYNEQFF. CDR3 in DNA: TGTGCCAGTAATTACTACAATGAGCAGTTCTTC.

The chain has TRBV4-2 and TRBJ2-7, with D perhaps assigned TRBD1 or TRBD2 (5 bases each). V was trimmed by 5 bases and J by 5 bases, leaving 19 bases between them. CDR1 and CDR2 (germline): LGHNA, YNFKEQ. The CDR3 spans 15 residues. This chain's CDR3 is CASSLGVAVVHEQYF. CDR3 DNA: TGTGCCAGCAGCTTGGGGGTAGCCGTAGTCCACGAGCAGTACTTC.

This chain joins TRBV7-3 and TRBJ2-2, with a possible D match to TRBD2 (6 bases). This CDR3 is built from 15 residues. Trimming pared 1 base from V and 1 base from J, leaving 7 bases between. Germline V gene data show CDR1 as SGHTA and CDR2 as FQGTGA. The CDR3 here is CASSLNGRNTGELFF. CDR3 sequence (DNA): TGTGCCAGCAGCTTAAACGGGAGGAACACCGGGGAGCTGTTTTTT.

A few counts support this clone. The chain links TRBV15 to TRBJ2-2; possible D gene TRBD1, 6 bases. The CDR3 is made up of 15 amino acids. Germline V CDR1 and CDR2: LNHNV, YYDKDF (reference sequence). The V end lost 1 base, the J end lost 5 bases, and 11 bases lay between the germline ends. CDR3 DNA sequence: TGTGCCACCAGCAGAGGGGGGCAGGCAACCGGGGAGCTGTTTTTT. Its protein is CATSRGGQATGELFF.

The rearrangement links TRBV5-6 to TRBJ2-3; D gene unclear. CDR1 SGHDT and CDR2 YYEEEE come from the germline V gene. Trimming removed 4 bases at V and 0 bases at J, with 9 bases between. The CDR3 sequence is 14 residues long. Here the CDR3 reads CASSHPLSTDTQYF. In nucleotides, the CDR3 is TGTGCCAGCAGCCATCCCCTTAGCACAGATACGCAGTATTTT.

The chain has TRBV7-7 and TRBJ1-4; tentatively, D is TRBD1 (6 bases). V dropped 5 bases and J dropped 8 bases, with 12 bases sitting between them. The CDR3 consists of 13 residues. The germline gives CDR1 SSHAT, CDR2 FNYEAQ (reference sequence). CDR3 amino acids: CASSPGGGEKLFF. The CDR3 nucleotides read TGTGCCAGCAGCCCGGGGGGGGGCGAAAAACTGTTTTTT.

This clone was recorded once. The chain's CDR3 is CASSDSGANVLTF. The CDR3, as DNA: TGTGCCAGCAGTGACTCTGGGGCCAACGTCCTGACTTTC. The chain joins TRBV28 to TRBJ2-6; no clear D. This CDR3 is built from 13 residues. The germline CDR1 and CDR2 sequences are MDHEN and SYDVKM. Deletions cut 5 bases from V and 0 bases from J, with 2 bases between.